Listed below are T cell receptor beta chains from one sample, sequenced in a study of identical twins. TCRdb analysed the 5' RACE reads with MiXCR anew, one entry per CDR3 protein. This sample has 640,000 or so distinct CDR3 sequences, with roughly 6% found just once. The sequenced sample was naive T cells sorted from blood. Receptors originate from a man between 18 and 35 years old in good health. The CDR3 runs from the conserved cysteine through the conserved F or W. The order of the fields is V gene, clone size, J gene, D gene, CDR3 DNA, CDR3 protein. A D gene is named only where the DNA matches it firmly. Only some rows state a clone size, as once, few, many or a class for expanded clones.

V gene: TRBV25-1
clone size: few
J gene: TRBJ1-6
D gene: TRBD1
CDR3 DNA: TGTGCCAGCAGTGCAACAGGGGGCCACAGCTCCTATAATTCACCCCTCCACTTT
CDR3 protein: CASSATGGHSSYNSPLHF

V gene: TRBV30
clone size: NA
J gene: TRBJ2-3
D gene: TRBD2
CDR3 DNA: TGTGCCTGGGCGACAATACTAGCGGGAGGGGATACGCAGTATTTT
CDR3 protein: CAWATILAGGDTQYF

V gene: TRBV27
clone size: few
J gene: TRBJ2-1
D gene: TRBD2
CDR3 DNA: TGTGCCAGCAGCGCGGGAGTAACCTACAATGAGCAGTTCTTC
CDR3 protein: CASSAGVTYNEQFF

V gene: TRBV9
clone size: many
J gene: TRBJ2-3
D gene: TRBD1
CDR3 DNA: TGTGCCAGCAGCGGACAGGGTTGGGCCACAGATACGCAGTATTTT
CDR3 protein: CASSGQGWATDTQYF

V gene: TRBV6-2/TRBV6-3
clone size: few
J gene: TRBJ2-2
D gene: TRBD2
CDR3 DNA: TGTGCCAGCAAAAGGGGACTAGCGGGAAACACCGGGGAGCTGTTTTTT
CDR3 protein: CASKRGLAGNTGELFF

V gene: TRBV6-1
clone size: many
J gene: TRBJ2-3
D gene: NA
CDR3 DNA: TGTGCCAGCAGTCCCCAAGGACAGTGGGCAGATACGCAGTATTTT
CDR3 protein: CASSPQGQWADTQYF

V gene: TRBV29-1
clone size: many
J gene: TRBJ2-3
D gene: TRBD2
CDR3 DNA: TGCAGCCCCCTCTCCGGGACTAGCGCCTTACCAGGGGATTTCACAGATACGCAGTATTTT
CDR3 protein: CSPLSGTSALPGDFTDTQYF

V gene: TRBV7-9
clone size: few
J gene: TRBJ1-5
D gene: NA
CDR3 DNA: TGTGCCAGCAGCTTACAGGACGGCAATCAGCCCCAGCATTTT
CDR3 protein: CASSLQDGNQPQHF

V gene: TRBV29-1
clone size: few
J gene: TRBJ1-1
D gene: NA
CDR3 DNA: TGCAGCGTTGTGGGCGGGCTGAACCTGAACACTGAAGCTTTCTTT
CDR3 protein: CSVVGGLNLNTEAFF

V gene: TRBV6-1
clone size: many
J gene: TRBJ2-1
D gene: NA
CDR3 DNA: TGTGCCAGCAGTCCGGGACCCATCAACAATGAGCAGTTCTTC
CDR3 protein: CASSPGPINNEQFF

V gene: TRBV10-3
clone size: many
J gene: TRBJ1-6
D gene: NA
CDR3 DNA: TGTGCCACGGGACCGCCGCCCCTCCACTTT
CDR3 protein: CATGPPPLHF

V gene: TRBV6-5
clone size: NA
J gene: TRBJ2-5
D gene: NA
CDR3 DNA: TGTGCCAGCAGTTACTCAGGGGGGTATGGGGAGACCCAGTACTTC
CDR3 protein: CASSYSGGYGETQYF

V gene: TRBV5-1
clone size: many
J gene: TRBJ2-7
D gene: TRBD1
CDR3 DNA: TGCGCCAGCAGCCAGGGACAGGGGGCCTACGAGCAGTACTTC
CDR3 protein: CASSQGQGAYEQYF

V gene: TRBV19
clone size: few
J gene: TRBJ1-5
D gene: NA
CDR3 DNA: TGTGCCAGTAGTTGGCAGAGCAATCAGCCCCAGCATTTT
CDR3 protein: CASSWQSNQPQHF

V gene: TRBV5-1
clone size: many
J gene: TRBJ2-1
D gene: TRBD2
CDR3 DNA: TGCGCCAGCAGCGGGGGACTAGCGGGACACAATGAGCAGTTCTTC
CDR3 protein: CASSGGLAGHNEQFF

V gene: TRBV30
clone size: NA
J gene: TRBJ2-1
D gene: TRBD1
CDR3 DNA: TGTGCCTGGGACCCGGGACAGGGGCTACGGTTCTTC
CDR3 protein: CAWDPGQGLRFF

V gene: TRBV7-9
clone size: few
J gene: TRBJ2-2
D gene: TRBD2
CDR3 DNA: TGTGCCAGCAGCATTACTAGCGGGAGAGGCACCGGGGAGCTGTTTTTT
CDR3 protein: CASSITSGRGTGELFF

V gene: TRBV5-6
clone size: many
J gene: TRBJ2-7
D gene: TRBD1
CDR3 DNA: TGTGCCAGCAGCTTGTGGACAGGGGGGACCTACGAGCAGTACTTC
CDR3 protein: CASSLWTGGTYEQYF

V gene: TRBV28
clone size: many
J gene: TRBJ2-5
D gene: NA
CDR3 DNA: TGTGCCAGCAGTTTACAGGGGTTGCGAGAGACCCAGTACTTC
CDR3 protein: CASSLQGLRETQYF

V gene: TRBV29-1
clone size: many
J gene: TRBJ2-7
D gene: TRBD1
CDR3 DNA: TGCAGCGTTGGGCCCTCCGGGACAGGGGGCTACGAGCAGTACTTC
CDR3 protein: CSVGPSGTGGYEQYF

V gene: TRBV4-2
clone size: NA
J gene: TRBJ2-3
D gene: NA
CDR3 DNA: TGTGCCAGCAGCCAAGATCCGGCCCTCACAGATACGCAGTATTTT
CDR3 protein: CASSQDPALTDTQYF

V gene: TRBV10-3
clone size: many
J gene: TRBJ2-2
D gene: NA
CDR3 DNA: TGTGCCATCAGTGAACAGCAAACGAACACCGGGGAGCTGTTTTTT
CDR3 protein: CAISEQQTNTGELFF

V gene: TRBV4-3
clone size: NA
J gene: TRBJ2-7
D gene: NA
CDR3 DNA: TGCGCCAGCAGCCGGACCCGGGACGGCGACTACGAGCAGTACTTC
CDR3 protein: CASSRTRDGDYEQYF

V gene: TRBV7-6
clone size: NA
J gene: TRBJ2-5
D gene: TRBD1
CDR3 DNA: TGTGCCAGCAGCTTTACTATCGACAGGGGAGAGACCCAGTACTTC
CDR3 protein: CASSFTIDRGETQYF

V gene: TRBV12-3/TRBV12-4
clone size: NA
J gene: TRBJ1-4
D gene: TRBD1
CDR3 DNA: TGTGCCAGCGGAAATGATCTCTCCAGGGGGAAACTGTTTTTT
CDR3 protein: CASGNDLSRGKLFF

V gene: TRBV5-1
clone size: few
J gene: TRBJ1-6
D gene: NA
CDR3 DNA: TGCGCCAGCAGCTCCGACGATTCACCCCTCCACTTT
CDR3 protein: CASSSDDSPLHF

V gene: TRBV11-2
clone size: many
J gene: TRBJ1-1
D gene: NA
CDR3 DNA: TGTGCCAGCAGCTCGCCGGCGAGGACTGAAGCTTTCTTT
CDR3 protein: CASSSPARTEAFF

V gene: TRBV29-1
clone size: many
J gene: TRBJ2-2
D gene: TRBD2
CDR3 DNA: TGCAGCGTGGGGGGACTAGCGGGAAACACCGGGGAGCTGTTTTTT
CDR3 protein: CSVGGLAGNTGELFF

V gene: TRBV28
clone size: few
J gene: TRBJ2-1
D gene: TRBD1
CDR3 DNA: TGTGCCAGCAGTCCCTCCGGGACAGGTCGGAGGAATGAGCAGTTCTTC
CDR3 protein: CASSPSGTGRRNEQFF

V gene: TRBV10-3
clone size: many
J gene: TRBJ2-1
D gene: TRBD2
CDR3 DNA: TGTGCCATCAGTGAGTCGACGGAGGCGGGAGTGCAGTTCCCCAATGAGCAGTTCTTC
CDR3 protein: CAISESTEAGVQFPNEQFF

V gene: TRBV7-2
clone size: few
J gene: TRBJ2-1
D gene: TRBD2
CDR3 DNA: TGTGCCAGCAGCTTATGGTTAGCGGGGGCCTACAATGAGCAGTTCTTC
CDR3 protein: CASSLWLAGAYNEQFF

V gene: TRBV3-1
clone size: few
J gene: TRBJ2-1
D gene: TRBD1
CDR3 DNA: TGTGCCAGCAGCCAAGCCAACAGGGGAATTGAGCAGTTCTTC
CDR3 protein: CASSQANRGIEQFF

V gene: TRBV6-2/TRBV6-3
clone size: NA
J gene: TRBJ2-1
D gene: TRBD1
CDR3 DNA: TGTGCCAGCTCCGGGACAGGCCTGTTCTTC
CDR3 protein: CASSGTGLFF

V gene: TRBV7-2
clone size: many
J gene: TRBJ2-7
D gene: TRBD1
CDR3 DNA: TGTGCCAGCAGCACCCGACAGGGGGCCTACGAGCAGTACTTC
CDR3 protein: CASSTRQGAYEQYF

V gene: TRBV7-6
clone size: many
J gene: TRBJ1-5
D gene: NA
CDR3 DNA: TGTGCCAGCAGCAGGGGACCCTCGTTGCCACAGCATTTT
CDR3 protein: CASSRGPSLPQHF

V gene: TRBV15
clone size: many
J gene: TRBJ2-7
D gene: TRBD2
CDR3 DNA: TGTGCCACCAGCAGAGTGGCTAGCGGCTACGAGCAGTACTTC
CDR3 protein: CATSRVASGYEQYF

V gene: TRBV7-8
clone size: many
J gene: TRBJ2-5
D gene: NA
CDR3 DNA: TGTGCCAGCAGCTTAGGAACAGGGACCGAGACCCAGTACTTC
CDR3 protein: CASSLGTGTETQYF

V gene: TRBV5-5
clone size: few
J gene: TRBJ2-4
D gene: NA
CDR3 DNA: TGTGCCAGCAGCTTCCAGGGGGGTGCCAAAAACATTCAGTACTTC
CDR3 protein: CASSFQGGAKNIQYF

V gene: TRBV20-1
clone size: NA
J gene: TRBJ2-5
D gene: TRBD2
CDR3 DNA: TGCAGTGCTGGGCGAACTAGCGGACAAGAGACCCAGTACTTC
CDR3 protein: CSAGRTSGQETQYF

V gene: TRBV5-1
clone size: few
J gene: TRBJ2-1
D gene: TRBD2
CDR3 DNA: TGCGCCAGCAGCTTAGGGACTAGCGGGAGTGTGGTATCCTACAATGAGCAGTTCTTC
CDR3 protein: CASSLGTSGSVVSYNEQFF

V gene: TRBV27
clone size: many
J gene: TRBJ1-1
D gene: TRBD1
CDR3 DNA: TGTGCCAGCAGTTTCCTGATTGGACAGGGTAAACACACTGAAGCTTTCTTT
CDR3 protein: CASSFLIGQGKHTEAFF

V gene: TRBV20-1
clone size: many
J gene: TRBJ1-1
D gene: NA
CDR3 DNA: TGCAGTGCCATAGACGGGAGGAACACTGAAGCTTTCTTT
CDR3 protein: CSAIDGRNTEAFF

V gene: TRBV19
clone size: NA
J gene: TRBJ1-1
D gene: NA
CDR3 DNA: TGTGCCAGTAGTATAAGAGGCAGGGATACTGAAGCTTTCTTT
CDR3 protein: CASSIRGRDTEAFF

V gene: TRBV6-5
clone size: many
J gene: TRBJ1-4
D gene: TRBD1
CDR3 DNA: TGTGCCAGCAGTTACTTTGACAGGGGGTTTGAAAAACTGTTTTTT
CDR3 protein: CASSYFDRGFEKLFF

V gene: TRBV10-3
clone size: many
J gene: TRBJ1-2
D gene: NA
CDR3 DNA: TGTGCCATCACCCGGGACACCCAAAATGGCTACACCTTC
CDR3 protein: CAITRDTQNGYTF

V gene: TRBV7-2
clone size: few
J gene: TRBJ2-7
D gene: TRBD2
CDR3 DNA: TGTGCCAGCAGCCTCGAGATAGCGGGAGAGGGCGAGCAGTACTTC
CDR3 protein: CASSLEIAGEGEQYF

V gene: TRBV29-1
clone size: many
J gene: TRBJ2-1
D gene: TRBD2
CDR3 DNA: TGCAGCGTTGGGGGTAGCTCGGGAGGGCGTAAGAATGAGCAGTTCTTC
CDR3 protein: CSVGGSSGGRKNEQFF

V gene: TRBV28
clone size: many
J gene: TRBJ2-7
D gene: NA
CDR3 DNA: TGTGCCAGCAGTTTCTTGCGGCCCTCCTACGAGCAGTACTTC
CDR3 protein: CASSFLRPSYEQYF

V gene: TRBV7-2
clone size: many
J gene: TRBJ2-1
D gene: NA
CDR3 DNA: TGTGCCAGCAGCTTACGTGAGAATGAGCAGTTCTTC
CDR3 protein: CASSLRENEQFF

V gene: TRBV12-3/TRBV12-4
clone size: many
J gene: TRBJ2-2
D gene: NA
CDR3 DNA: TGTGCCAGCAGTACTCGGGACATAACCGGGGAGCTGTTTTTT
CDR3 protein: CASSTRDITGELFF

V gene: TRBV18
clone size: NA
J gene: TRBJ1-1
D gene: TRBD1
CDR3 DNA: TGTGCCAGCTCACCCGAGGGACAGTTATACACTGAAGCTTTCTTT
CDR3 protein: CASSPEGQLYTEAFF

V gene: TRBV12-3/TRBV12-4
clone size: many
J gene: TRBJ1-2
D gene: NA
CDR3 DNA: TGTGCCAGCAGTTTCCCAGGGTATGGCTACACCTTC
CDR3 protein: CASSFPGYGYTF

V gene: TRBV9
clone size: many
J gene: TRBJ2-7
D gene: NA
CDR3 DNA: TGTGCCAGCAGCGTGGGACGCCTCTCCTACGAGCAGTACTTC
CDR3 protein: CASSVGRLSYEQYF

V gene: TRBV20-1
clone size: many
J gene: TRBJ2-7
D gene: TRBD1
CDR3 DNA: TGCAGTGCTACCGACAGGGGACCCTACGAGCAGTACTTC
CDR3 protein: CSATDRGPYEQYF